Below, 24 T cell receptor beta chains from the same sample are listed, as sequenced in a study of response to subunit inactivated influenza vaccine. TCRdb used MiXCR to reprocess the RT-PCR reads, holding one entry per CDR3 protein. The repertoire has roughly 780,000 distinct CDR3 sequences, roughly 20% of them found once; the top ten carry approximately 10%. The starting material was PBMCs from blood, obtained around 5 days after vaccination. These receptors came from a middle-aged man who received an inactivated influenza vaccine.

This clonotype appeared many times. The chain couples TRBV7-6 to TRBJ1-5; no reliable D call. Per the germline V gene, CDR1 is SGHVS and CDR2 is FNYEAQ. The V gene lost 5 bases and the J gene lost 6 bases, with 11 bases spanning the gap. This CDR3 is 13 amino acids long. DNA for the CDR3: TGTGCCAGCAGCCTTTCGGATTTTCAGCCCCAGCATTTT. It yields the protein CASSLSDFQPQHF.

This clonotype was detected only a few times. A read error may produce the germline difference seen at one junction end. The chain is built from TRBV28 and TRBJ1-1, with D possibly TRBD1 on 5 matching bases. The germline gives CDR1 MDHEN, CDR2 SYDVKM. The CDR3 sequence is 16 residues long. CDR3 sequence: CASSRRSGTLSVVRRF. Here the CDR3 DNA reads TGTGCCAGCAGTCGGCGTAGTGGGACTCTGAGTGTAGTGAGGCGGTTT.

There are a few counts of this clonotype. V gene TRBV10-1 combines with J gene TRBJ2-3; 8 bases match TRBD2. The CDR3 spans 17 residues. Trimming took 10 bases from V and 10 from J; bases not matched to a gene: 25. Germline V gene lookup returns CDR1 WNHNN and CDR2 SYGVQD (reference sequence). The CDR3 loop reads CAIPLYGTAGGGYAQYF. The CDR3 coding sequence is TGCGCCATTCCTCTGTATGGTACGGCGGGGGGAGGATATGCGCAGTATTTT.

Only a few counts were recorded for this clonotype. The V call is TRBV24-1, the J call TRBJ2-1; possible D gene TRBD1, 7 bases. Germline CDR1 reads KGHDR; CDR2 reads SFDVKD. The V end was cut by 7 bases, the J end by 5 bases, with 17 bases between. The CDR3 has 15 residues. The CDR3 nucleotides are TGTGCCACCAGGGGAGGTCAGGGGGATAACAATGAGCAGTTCTTC. Its protein product is CATRGGQGDNNEQFF.

This clonotype was recorded many times. Mismatch with germline at one junction end may stem from a read error. CDR3 in amino acids: CASSYQDQGNPGELFF. The CDR3 DNA is TGCGCCAGCAGCTACCAGGACCAGGGGAACCCCGGGGAGCTGTTTTTT. The chain is built from TRBV5-1 and TRBJ2-2; D perhaps matches TRBD1 (6 bases). This CDR3 comprises 16 residues. Germline assignment: CDR1 SGHRS and CDR2 YFSETQ.

The V call is TRBV5-6, the J call TRBJ1-1, with D perhaps matching TRBD1 (5 bases). The V end lost 0 bases, the J end lost 11 bases, and 11 bases lay between the germline ends. The CDR3 is 12 amino acids. The germline V gene encodes CDR1 SGHDT and CDR2 YYEEEE. This CDR3 reads CASSLAAGSAFF. CDR3 sequence (DNA): TGTGCCAGCAGCTTGGCCGCAGGGAGCGCTTTCTTT. Filled out from reference TRBV5-6 and TRBJ1-1, the complete variable domain reads DAGVTQSPTHLIKTRGQQVTLRCSPKSGHDTVSWYQQALGQGPQFIFQYYEEEERQRGNFPDRFSGHQFPNYSSELNVNALLLGDSALYLCASSLAAGSAFFGQGTRLTVV.

This clonotype has ten or more counts. The genes are TRBV10-3 and TRBJ2-5; no reliable D call. Trimming shortened V by 0 bases and J by 6 bases, and 11 bases separated the two germline ends. CDR3 length: 14 amino acids. The germline CDR1 and CDR2 sequences are ENHRY and SYGVKD. The CDR3 region is CAISESETSKTQYF. The CDR3 bases are TGTGCCATCAGTGAGTCCGAGACGAGTAAGACCCAGTACTTC.

CDR3 loop: CASSWTGGGYNEQFF. The CDR3 bases are TGTGCCAGCAGTTGGACAGGAGGAGGCTACAATGAGCAGTTCTTC. This rearrangement joins TRBV6-5 to TRBJ2-1, with TRBD1 identical over 7 bases. The CDR3 runs to 15 residues. The germline CDR1 and CDR2 sequences are MNHEY and SVGAGI. V dropped 4 bases and J dropped 3; count of bases not matched to a gene: 6.

The genes are TRBV4-2 and TRBJ2-7; perhaps TRBD1 as D (5 bases). Trimming removed 1 base from V and 2 bases from J, with 12 bases in between. CDR1 is LGHNA, CDR2 YNFKEQ, per germline. The CDR3 consists of 15 residues. CDR3 DNA sequence: TGTGCCAGCAGCCAAGTCAGGGCCCCTACCTACGAGCAGTACTTC. Amino acid sequence: CASSQVRAPTYEQYF.

This clonotype showed up just a few times. V and J are TRBV6-2 or TRBV6-3 and TRBJ2-6, with D possibly TRBD2 on 6 matching bases. The V end lost 7 bases, the J end lost 4 bases, and 14 bases lay between the germline ends. Germline CDR1 and CDR2: MNHEY and SVGEGT. This CDR3 comprises 15 residues. Written as DNA, the CDR3 is TGTGCCAGCACCATGGAGGGCGCCGGGGCCAACGTCCTGACTTTC. It codes for CASTMEGAGANVLTF.

This clonotype showed up many times. V usage is TRBV20-1 and J usage is TRBJ1-1; D call uncertain. The CDR3 is 12 residues long. CDR1 DFQATT and CDR2 SNEGSKA come from the germline V gene (reference sequence). The V end was cut by 0 bases, the J end by 4 bases, with 6 bases between. The CDR3 region has the DNA TGCAGTGCTAGAGAGGGTGGCACTGAAGCTTTCTTT. Its translation is CSAREGGTEAFF.

The DNA for the CDR3 is TGTGCCAGCAGCCCACAGACTAGCGGGGGGATAACGCAGTATTTT. This sequence encodes CASSPQTSGGITQYF. The V call is TRBV5-5, the J call TRBJ2-3; TRBD2 aligns across 13 bases. This CDR3 is 15 amino acids long. Per germline, CDR1 SGHKS and CDR2 YYEKEE (reference sequence). V trimming: 4 bases; J trimming: 9 bases; junction bases outside the gene matches: 8.

V usage is TRBV3-1 and J usage is TRBJ2-1; TRBD2 aligns across 8 bases. Germline V gene sequence: CDR1 LGHDT, CDR2 YNNKEL (reference sequence). This CDR3 contains 17 residues. Trimming cost V 0 bases and J 4 bases; bases outside gene matches: 8. The CDR3 here is CASSQDRRLAGYNEQFF. The CDR3 bases are TGTGCCAGCAGCCAAGATAGGCGTCTAGCGGGTTACAATGAGCAGTTCTTC.

This clonotype was seen a few times. This chain links TRBV2 with TRBJ2-3; D unclear. Germline loops: CDR1 SNHLY, CDR2 FYNNEI. Between the trimmed V and J ends, which lost 7 bases and 1 base, there was a span of 9 bases. The CDR3 contains 13 residues. CDR3: CASTRLRTDTQYF. In nucleotides, the CDR3 is TGTGCCAGCACGCGACTTCGCACAGATACGCAGTATTTT.

This clonotype has more than one count but fewer than ten. This chain's CDR3 is CASSPGQASGANVLTF. The CDR3 bases are TGCGCCAGCAGCCCCGGACAGGCCTCTGGGGCCAACGTCCTGACTTTC. The chain employs TRBV5-1 and TRBJ2-6; 7 nucleotides agree with TRBD1. The CDR3 is made up of 16 amino acids. Trimming cost V 4 bases and J 0 bases; bases outside gene matches: 4. Germline V gives CDR1 SGHRS, CDR2 YFSETQ.

The chain joins TRBV10-3 to TRBJ1-6; a weak D match, TRBD1 (5 bases). V was cut by 11 bases and J by 11 bases, with 16 bases left in between. The germline V gene encodes CDR1 ENHRY and CDR2 SYGVKD. The CDR3 is 12 residues long. Here the CDR3 reads CASTRGGTPLHF. CDR3 DNA sequence: TGTGCCTCGACTAGGGGCGGGACACCCCTCCACTTT.

This clonotype was detected ten times or more. The chain recombines TRBV28 with TRBJ1-1; D might be TRBD1 (5 bases). The CDR3 totals 15 residues. Deletions cut 6 bases from V and 1 base from J, with 15 bases between. Per germline, CDR1 MDHEN and CDR2 SYDVKM. CDR3 bases: TGTGCCAGCAGCACGGCGGGACTTCCGAACACTGAAGCTTTCTTT. It yields the protein CASSTAGLPNTEAFF.

This clonotype has only a few counts. V is TRBV11-2 and J is TRBJ2-7; TRBD2 agrees at 11 bases. This CDR3 is built from 18 residues. V trimming: 6 bases; J trimming: 0 bases; junction bases outside the gene matches: 13. Germline V gene sequence: CDR1 SGHAT, CDR2 FQNNGV. As DNA, the CDR3 is TGTGCCAGCAGTCACAGGCTAGCGGGAGGCCTAAGCTCCTACGAGCAGTACTTC. As protein: CASSHRLAGGLSSYEQYF. The full variable domain, in which reference TRBV11-2 and TRBJ2-7 provide the parts outside the CDR3, is EAGVAQSPRYKIIEKRQSVAFWCNPISGHATLYWYQQILGQGPKLLIQFQNNGVVDDSQLPKDRFSAERLKGVDSTLKIQPAKLEDSAVYLCASSHRLAGGLSSYEQYFGPGTRLTVT.

This clonotype was counted only a few times. The chain links TRBV24-1 to TRBJ2-1; 11 bases are a match to TRBD1. The length of the CDR3 is 15 residues. V shed 2 bases, J shed 7 bases, and the junction held 3 bases outside the gene matches. Looked up from germline, CDR1 is KGHDR and CDR2 is SFDVKD. The CDR3: CATSDYGQGANEQFF. The CDR3 DNA is TGTGCCACCAGTGATTATGGACAGGGGGCAAATGAGCAGTTCTTC.

J is TRBJ2-7 and V is TRBV5-6; tentatively, D is TRBD2 (6 bases). The ends were cut back, 0 bases at V and 7 bases at J, with 14 bases in the middle. The CDR3 has 14 residues. Looked up from germline, CDR1 is SGHDT and CDR2 is YYEEEE. The CDR3 sequence: CASSLGGLAGEQYF. The DNA of the CDR3 is TGTGCCAGCAGCTTGGGGGGACTCGCGGGGGAGCAGTACTTC.

A few counts support this clonotype. The chain is built from TRBV4-3 and TRBJ2-1; 11 bases are shared with TRBD2. CDR3 length: 15 amino acids. The V gene's germline CDR1 is LGHNA and CDR2 YSLEER. Trimming cost V 2 bases and J 9 bases; bases outside gene matches: 6. CDR3 region: CASSQLAGGPGEQFF. The DNA for the CDR3 is TGCGCCAGCAGCCAACTAGCGGGGGGCCCCGGTGAGCAGTTCTTC.

The rearrangement joins TRBV11-2 to TRBJ2-5; D uncertain. CDR3 length: 13 residues. V lost 7 bases and J 3 bases, leaving 12 bases between the germline ends. Germline V lookup: CDR1 SGHAT, CDR2 FQNNGV. The CDR3 sequence is CASTSENKETQYF. Written as DNA, the CDR3 is TGTGCCAGCACCTCGGAAAACAAAGAGACCCAGTACTTC.

This chain connects TRBV5-1 to TRBJ1-2, with 9 bases matching TRBD1. Unmatched junction bases numbered 11, after V lost 3 bases and J lost 8 bases. The CDR3 runs to 15 residues. Germline CDR1 reads SGHRS; CDR2 reads YFSETQ. The CDR3 coding sequence is TGCGCCAGCAGCTCCCGGGACAGGGCTGCAGGGGGCTACACCTTC. As protein: CASSSRDRAAGGYTF.

This rearrangement joins TRBV27 to TRBJ2-1; 15 bases are shared with TRBD2. This CDR3 has 16 amino acids. Germline V gene data show CDR1 as MNHEY and CDR2 as SMNVEV (reference sequence). V was clipped by 5 bases and J by 14 bases; unmatched bases: 13. In DNA, the CDR3 is TGTGCCAGCAGTCTCGGACTAGCGGGAGGGCCTTGGTCTGAGTTCTTC. Translated: CASSLGLAGGPWSEFF.